This record covers a single T cell receptor (beta chain). The data were obtained in a study of blood T cell repertoires in COVID-19. Looking at the study overall: The United States, Italy and Spain provided the acute and convalescent COVID-19 samples. Sample material is recorded as cDNA or gDNA derived from T cells, B-cell-depleted T cells, or PBMCs.

In the authors' workflow: Reference gene primer amplification in the assay estimated nucleated cell counts. Assay used: immunoSEQ multiplex PCR; TCRdb lists only in-frame clones, some missing. The DNA gave D and trimming, while V, J and clone size come from that table. The sample lists approximately 240,000 clones, approximately 79% occurring once. Germline V gene lookup returns CDR1 SEHNR and CDR2 FQNEAQ (reference sequence). V lost 0 bases to trimming and J lost 8 bases, with 7 bases between them. CDR3 length equals 12 residues. The rearrangement links TRBV7-9 to TRBJ1-1; D not certain. This sequence originates from a woman aged 40 to 50 with active or convalescent COVID-19. What was sequenced was peripheral blood. The CDR3 sequence is CASSLAAQEAFF. The CDR3 DNA reads as TGTGCCAGCAGCTTAGCGGCCCAGGAAGCTTTCTTT. Complete variable domain (other parts from reference TRBV7-9 and TRBJ1-1): DTGVSQNPRHKITKRGQNVTFRCDPISEHNRLYWYRQTLGQGPEFLTYFQNEAQLEKSRLLSDRFSAERPKGSFSTLEIQRTEQGDSAMYLCASSLAAQEAFFGQGTRLTVV.